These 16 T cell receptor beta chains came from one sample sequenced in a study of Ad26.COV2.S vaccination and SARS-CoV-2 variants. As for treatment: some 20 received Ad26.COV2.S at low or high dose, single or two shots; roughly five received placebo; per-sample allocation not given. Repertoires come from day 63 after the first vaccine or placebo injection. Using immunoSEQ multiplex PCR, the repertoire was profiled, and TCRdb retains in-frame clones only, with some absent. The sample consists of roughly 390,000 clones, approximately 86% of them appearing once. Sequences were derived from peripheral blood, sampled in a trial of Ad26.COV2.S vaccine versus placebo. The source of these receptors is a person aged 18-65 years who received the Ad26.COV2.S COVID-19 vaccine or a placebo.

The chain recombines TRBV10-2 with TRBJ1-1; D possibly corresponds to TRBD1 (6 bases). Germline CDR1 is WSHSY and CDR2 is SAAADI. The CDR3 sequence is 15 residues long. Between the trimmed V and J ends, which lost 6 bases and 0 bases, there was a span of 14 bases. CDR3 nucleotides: TGCGCCAGCAGGGGGGGCGGGGGGCTGAACACTGAAGCTTTCTTT. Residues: CASRGGGGLNTEAFF.

The chain's CDR3 is CASSPADGYGYTF. CDR3 coding DNA: TGTGCCAGCAGCCCGGCGGACGGCTATGGCTACACCTTC. The rearrangement uses TRBV3-1 (or the pseudogene TRBV3-2) and TRBJ1-2; D uncertain. Trimming left V 4 bases short and J 4 bases short, with 10 bases between. The length of the CDR3 is 13 residues. Germline CDR1 reads LGHDT; CDR2 reads YNNKEL (reference sequence).

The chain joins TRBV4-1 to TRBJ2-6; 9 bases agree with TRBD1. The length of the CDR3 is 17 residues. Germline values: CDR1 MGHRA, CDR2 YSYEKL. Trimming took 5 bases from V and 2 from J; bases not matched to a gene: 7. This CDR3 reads CASSKPGQGTGANVLTF. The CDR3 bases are TGCGCCAGCAGCAAACCGGGACAGGGAACTGGGGCCAACGTCCTGACTTTC.

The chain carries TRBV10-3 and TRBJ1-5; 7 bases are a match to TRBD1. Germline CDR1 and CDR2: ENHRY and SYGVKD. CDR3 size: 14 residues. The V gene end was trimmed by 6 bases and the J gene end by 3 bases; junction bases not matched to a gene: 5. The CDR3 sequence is CAISQTGNNQPQHF. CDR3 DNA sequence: TGTGCCATCAGCCAGACAGGGAACAATCAGCCCCAGCATTTT.

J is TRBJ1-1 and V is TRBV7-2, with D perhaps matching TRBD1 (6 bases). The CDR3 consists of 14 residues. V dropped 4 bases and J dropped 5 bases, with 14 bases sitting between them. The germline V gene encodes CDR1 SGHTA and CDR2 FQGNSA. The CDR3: CASSSGGGRTEAFF. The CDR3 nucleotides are TGTGCCAGCAGCTCGGGTGGGGGGCGTACTGAAGCTTTCTTT. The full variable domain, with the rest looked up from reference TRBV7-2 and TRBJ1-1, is GAGVSQSPSNKVTEKGKDVELRCDPISGHTALYWYRQSLGQGLEFLIYFQGNSAPDKSGLPSDRFSAERTGGSVSTLTIQRTQQEDSAVYLCASSSGGGRTEAFFGQGTRLTVV.

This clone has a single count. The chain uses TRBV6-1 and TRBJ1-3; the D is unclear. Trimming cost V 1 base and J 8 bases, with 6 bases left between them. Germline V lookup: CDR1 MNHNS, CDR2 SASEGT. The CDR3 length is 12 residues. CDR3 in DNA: TGTGCCAGCAGTGAAGTTGGGTACACCATATATTTT. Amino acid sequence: CASSEVGYTIYF.

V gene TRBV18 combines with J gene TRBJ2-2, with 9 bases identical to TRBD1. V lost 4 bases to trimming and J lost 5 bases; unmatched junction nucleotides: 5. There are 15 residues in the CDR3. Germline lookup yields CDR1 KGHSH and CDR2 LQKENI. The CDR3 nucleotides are TGTGCCAGCTCACTGGACAGGGGTGATACCGGGGAGCTGTTTTTT. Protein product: CASSLDRGDTGELFF.

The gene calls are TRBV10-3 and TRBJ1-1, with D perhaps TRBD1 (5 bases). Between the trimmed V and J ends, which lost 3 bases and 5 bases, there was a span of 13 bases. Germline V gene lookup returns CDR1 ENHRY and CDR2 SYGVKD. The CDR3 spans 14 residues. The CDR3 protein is CAISDAGVGTEAFF. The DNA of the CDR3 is TGTGCCATCAGTGACGCGGGGGTTGGGACTGAAGCTTTCTTT.

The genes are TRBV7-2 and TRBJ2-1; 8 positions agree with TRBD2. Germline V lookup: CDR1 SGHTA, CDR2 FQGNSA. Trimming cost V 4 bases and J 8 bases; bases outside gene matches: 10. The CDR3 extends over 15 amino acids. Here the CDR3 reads CASSSNSGTRYEQFF. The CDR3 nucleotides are TGTGCCAGCAGCTCAAATTCCGGGACTAGATATGAGCAGTTCTTC.

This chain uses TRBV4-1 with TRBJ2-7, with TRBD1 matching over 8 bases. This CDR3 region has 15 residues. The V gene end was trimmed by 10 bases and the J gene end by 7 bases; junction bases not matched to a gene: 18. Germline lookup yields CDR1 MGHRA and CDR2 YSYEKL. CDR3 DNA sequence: TGCGCCAAGACAAGAGGGACAGGTATCTTTCGGGAGCAGTACTTC. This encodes CAKTRGTGIFREQYF.

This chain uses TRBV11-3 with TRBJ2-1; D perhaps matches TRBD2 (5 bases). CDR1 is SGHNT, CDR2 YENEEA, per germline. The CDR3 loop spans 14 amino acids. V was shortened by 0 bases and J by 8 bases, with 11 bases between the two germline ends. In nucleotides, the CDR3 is TGTGCCAGCAGCTTAGAGGCTAGCTCCGATGAGCAGTTCTTC. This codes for CASSLEASSDEQFF.

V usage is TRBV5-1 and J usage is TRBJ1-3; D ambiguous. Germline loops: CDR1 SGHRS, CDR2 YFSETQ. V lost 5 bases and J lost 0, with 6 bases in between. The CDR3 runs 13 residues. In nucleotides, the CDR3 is TGCGCCAGCAGGGACGGCTCTGGAAACACCATATATTTT. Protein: CASRDGSGNTIYF.

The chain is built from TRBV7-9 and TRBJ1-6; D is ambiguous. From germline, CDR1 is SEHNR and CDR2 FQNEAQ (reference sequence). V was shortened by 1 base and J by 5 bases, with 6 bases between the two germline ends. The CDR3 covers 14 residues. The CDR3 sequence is CASSLVRNNSPLHF. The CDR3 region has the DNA TGTGCCAGCAGCTTAGTACGGAATAATTCACCCCTCCACTTT.

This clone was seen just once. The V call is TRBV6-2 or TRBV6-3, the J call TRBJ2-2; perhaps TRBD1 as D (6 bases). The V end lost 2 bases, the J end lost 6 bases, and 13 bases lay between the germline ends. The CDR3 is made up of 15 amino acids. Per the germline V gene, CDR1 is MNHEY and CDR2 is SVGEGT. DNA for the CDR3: TGTGCCAGCAGTTACGCGGCAGGGGTTCCCGGGGAGCTGTTTTTT. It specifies CASSYAAGVPGELFF.

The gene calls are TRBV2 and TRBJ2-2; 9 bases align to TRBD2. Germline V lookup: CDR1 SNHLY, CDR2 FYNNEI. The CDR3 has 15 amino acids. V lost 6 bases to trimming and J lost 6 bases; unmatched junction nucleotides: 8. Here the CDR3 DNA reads TGTGCCAGCAGCGCGGGGGGGCCTTTCGCCGGGGAGCTGTTTTTT. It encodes CASSAGGPFAGELFF.

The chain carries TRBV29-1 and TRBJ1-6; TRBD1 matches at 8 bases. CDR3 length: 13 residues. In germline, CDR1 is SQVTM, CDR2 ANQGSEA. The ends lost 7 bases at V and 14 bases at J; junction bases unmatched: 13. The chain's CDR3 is CSAVTGARLSLHF. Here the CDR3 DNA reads TGCAGCGCAGTGACAGGGGCCAGATTGTCCCTCCACTTT.